The clone carrying this T cell receptor (beta chain) was picked up many times. Its antigen is still unknown. The sample comes from a study of T-cell reconstitution after alpha-beta-depleted transplantation in children. General study findings and limits: As was reported, about two months after transplant, alpha-beta T cells came from several hundred expanded graft clones. The high TCRbeta diversity at day 60 in some patients came from surviving recipient T cells and thymic progenitors. Among T cells one year after transplant, newly produced cells accounted for most counts and diversity.

As it was prepared, the TCRbeta library received unique molecular identifiers. TCRdb reanalysed the PCR reads using MiXCR and keeps one entry per CDR3 protein. The table has approximately 32,000 distinct CDR3 sequences, around 7% seen once. This CDR3 region has 16 residues. Trimming removed 3 bases from V and 2 bases from J; junction bases left unmatched: 8. Sequencing was performed on peripheral blood, taken 60 days after TCRalphabeta/CD19-depleted stem cell transplant. This chain uses TRBV12-3 or TRBV12-4 with TRBJ2-7; TRBD1 aligns across 9 bases. This TCR came from a child younger than two who had a stem cell transplant for acute myeloid leukemia, so the T cells may come from the graft donor. CDR3 bases: TGTGCCAGCAGTTTCCCTCCGGGACAGGGTACCTACGAGCAGTACTTC. It codes for CASSFPPGQGTYEQYF.